The source of this TCR beta chain is a study of spatial heterogeneity in lung cancer. Overall study: Sequence detection consistently recorded a greater number of beta-chain than alpha-chain sequences.

Every TCR cDNA molecule bore its own unique molecular identifier. MiXCR was run by TCRdb on the 5' RACE reads, yielding one entry per CDR3 protein. The data contain under 15,000 distinct CDR3 sequences, roughly 13% of them singletons. This clonotype was observed at least ten times. Its target is unknown. Points from the study as a whole: At tumor resection, ubiquitous expanded TCRs were detected in blood more often than later.

Time point indicated: sample taken at primary tumor resection. Unsorted tumor, nontumor lung tissue or cryopreserved PBMC supplied the whole RNA. The donors were about 67 patients with non-small cell lung cancer that was early-stage and untreated. The CDR3 contains 18 residues. Germline assignment: CDR1 LNHDA and CDR2 SQIVND (reference sequence). V lost 7 bases, J lost 0 bases, and 12 bases stayed unmatched. The receptor comes from a female donor with early-stage non-small cell lung cancer. The source was PBMCs, collected at surgery. The chain is built from TRBV19 and TRBJ2-6; 7 nucleotides match TRBD1. In nucleotides, the CDR3 is TGTGCCAGTACCCGAACAGGGGTCGATTACTCTGGGGCCAACGTCCTGACTTTC. It yields the protein CASTRTGVDYSGANVLTF.